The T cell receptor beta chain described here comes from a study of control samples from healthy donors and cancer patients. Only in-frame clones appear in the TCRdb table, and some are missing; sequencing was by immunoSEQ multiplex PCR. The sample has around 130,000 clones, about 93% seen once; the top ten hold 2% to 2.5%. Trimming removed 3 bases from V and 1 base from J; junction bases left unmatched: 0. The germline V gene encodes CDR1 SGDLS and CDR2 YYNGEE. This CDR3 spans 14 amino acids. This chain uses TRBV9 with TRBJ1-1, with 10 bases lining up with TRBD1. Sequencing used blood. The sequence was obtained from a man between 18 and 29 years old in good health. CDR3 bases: TGTGCCAGCAGCGGACAGGGGGCGAACACTGAAGCTTTCTTT. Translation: CASSGQGANTEAFF.